The 10 T cell receptor beta chains below come from one sample, sequenced in a study of beta chain features in type 1 diabetes. These receptors are not linked to any known antigen. The study reverse transcribed the entire isolated RNA, so it sequenced expressed TCRB transcripts. Assay: immunoSEQ multiplex PCR; the TCRdb copy retains only in-frame clones and omits some. The table lists about 53,000 clones, around 60% of them singletons. Study-wide points: Moderately but significantly shorter TCRB CDR3s were found in Type 1 diabetes patients in all four CD4+ subsets.

The specimen was stem cell memory CD4+ T cells from blood. The receptors here all came from a woman aged 25 to 39 with type 1 diabetes.

This clone turned up a few times. This chain uses TRBV5-1 with TRBJ2-1; possibly TRBD1 for D (5 bases). Trimming removed 5 bases at V and 6 bases at J, with 15 bases between. The CDR3 is 14 residues long. Germline lookup yields CDR1 SGHRS and CDR2 YFSETQ. The CDR3: CASRQVSFGNEQFF. As DNA, the CDR3 is TGCGCCAGCAGACAGGTATCCTTCGGCAATGAGCAGTTCTTC.

This rearrangement joins TRBV30 to TRBJ1-1; D gene unclear. V was shortened by 2 bases and J by 1 base, with 11 bases between the two germline ends. This CDR3 is built from 14 residues. Germline-derived CDR1 and CDR2 are GTSNPN and SVGIG (reference sequence). The chain's CDR3 is CAWSPSLQNTEAFF. In DNA form, the CDR3 reads TGTGCCTGGAGTCCGTCACTGCAGAACACTGAAGCTTTCTTT.

This chain links TRBV2 with TRBJ2-1, with D tentatively TRBD2 (6 bases). V was cut by 6 bases and J by 15 bases, with 27 bases left in between. The germline CDR1 and CDR2 sequences are SNHLY and FYNNEI. The CDR3 sequence is 15 residues long. CDR3 sequence reads: CASRPQGLTLEVWFF. For the CDR3, the DNA is TGTGCCAGCAGGCCCCAAGGACTAACCCTAGAAGTATGGTTCTTC. The full variable domain, completed using reference TRBV2 and TRBJ2-1, is EPEVTQTPSHQVTQMGQEVILRCVPISNHLYFYWYRQILGQKVEFLVSFYNNEISEKSEIFDDQFSVERPDGSNFTLKIRSTKLEDSAMYFCASRPQGLTLEVWFFGPGTRLTVL.

This clone was observed once. V usage is TRBV7-8 and J usage is TRBJ1-1; TRBD1 aligns across 8 bases. Trimming at V came to 5 bases and at J to 11 bases, leaving 7 bases not matched to a gene. The germline V gene has CDR1 SGHVS and CDR2 FQNEAQ. CDR3 size: 12 residues. For the CDR3, the DNA is TGTGCCAGCAGCCTCCAGAACAGGGGGGCTTTCTTT. Protein product: CASSLQNRGAFF. The whole variable domain, filled in from reference TRBV7-8 and TRBJ1-1, reads GAGVSQSPRYKVAKRGQDVALRCDPISGHVSLFWYQQALGQGPEFLTYFQNEAQLDKSGLPSDRFFAERPEGSVSTLKIQRTQQEDSAVYLCASSLQNRGAFFGQGTRLTVV.

V usage is TRBV5-1 and J usage is TRBJ2-1, with 10 bases identical to TRBD2. Looked up from germline, CDR1 is SGHRS and CDR2 is YFSETQ. Germline trimming cut 3 bases from V and 7 bases from J; bases unmatched to any gene: 7. CDR3 size: 15 residues. This CDR3 is CASSSLAGDGNEQFF. CDR3 DNA: TGCGCCAGCAGCTCTCTAGCGGGAGATGGGAATGAGCAGTTCTTC.

The V gene is TRBV28, the J gene TRBJ1-2, with no clear D. Germline V gene data show CDR1 as MDHEN and CDR2 as SYDVKM. This CDR3 region has 12 residues. The V gene lost 6 bases and the J gene lost 3 bases, with 8 bases spanning the gap. In DNA, the CDR3 is TGTGCCAGCAGCCGGACTGACTATGGCTACACCTTC. Translating gives CASSRTDYGYTF.

This clone was detected only a few times. V is TRBV6-6 and J is TRBJ2-5; weak D call: TRBD2 (6 bases). V lost 2 bases and J 2 bases, leaving 12 bases between the germline ends. CDR3 length equals 15 residues. Germline lookup yields CDR1 MNHNY and CDR2 SVGAGI (reference sequence). CDR3 protein: CASSYGGMGQETQYF. CDR3 bases: TGTGCCAGCAGTTACGGAGGGATGGGGCAAGAGACCCAGTACTTC.

This clone was counted a few times. The chain carries TRBV27 and TRBJ2-5, with D perhaps matching TRBD2 (5 bases). Looked up from germline, CDR1 is MNHEY and CDR2 is SMNVEV (reference sequence). V lost 3 bases and J 5 bases, leaving 10 bases between the germline ends. CDR3 length equals 13 residues. The CDR3 region has the DNA TGTGCCAGCAGTTTTCAGAGGGTGGAGACCCAGTACTTC. Amino acids: CASSFQRVETQYF.

J is TRBJ2-7 and V is TRBV10-3; possibly TRBD1 for D (5 bases). Trimming removed 5 bases at V and 6 bases at J, with 20 bases between. The CDR3 is made up of 15 amino acids. In germline, CDR1 is ENHRY, CDR2 SYGVKD. CDR3 loop: CAISKTREDVGEQYF. The CDR3 region has the DNA TGTGCCATCAGTAAAACCAGGGAAGATGTCGGCGAGCAGTACTTC.

This rearrangement joins TRBV5-6 to TRBJ2-3, with D tentatively TRBD2 (6 bases). This CDR3 has 14 residues. Trimming cost V 5 bases and J 1 base, with 11 bases left between them. CDR1 and CDR2 (germline): SGHDT, YYEEEE. CDR3 region: CASRTAGRTDTQYF. In DNA form, the CDR3 reads TGTGCCAGCAGGACAGCGGGCCGCACAGATACGCAGTATTTT.